These T cell receptor beta chains were read from a single sample in a study of glioma-infiltrating T cells after dendritic cell vaccination. TCRdb keeps only in-frame clones here, not all; method: immunoSEQ multiplex PCR. The table lists under 100,000 clones, about 85% of them singletons. Sequencing was performed on blood, taken before dendritic cell vaccination. Receptors were obtained from a human donor with glioblastoma. Each CDR3 is given with its conserved first and last residue. The D gene is left open where the match is weak. The size field is filled for only some rows; it gives once, few, many or a size class.

NA	TRBJ1-1	TRBV7-9	NA	TGTGCCAGCAGCTTAGGTATGGGGGCGAACACTGAAGCTTTCTTT	CASSLGMGANTEAFF
NA	TRBJ1-1	TRBV9	NA	TGTGCCAGCAGCGCCGGCGGTCTTCTCACTGAAGCTTTCTTT	CASSAGGLLTEAFF
TRBD2	TRBJ2-7	TRBV27	NA	TGTGCCAGCAGTTGGGGACTAGCGGGAGGAGGGGAGCAGTACTTC	CASSWGLAGGGEQYF
TRBD1	TRBJ1-1	TRBV10-2	NA	TGCGCCAGCAGGTCAGGGGGCACTGAAGCTTTCTTT	CASRSGGTEAFF
TRBD2	TRBJ2-1	TRBV7-9	NA	TGTGCCAGCAGCTACTATAGCGGGGGGGCAGTTGAGCAGTTCTTC	CASSYYSGGAVEQFF
NA	TRBJ2-3	TRBV30	NA	TGTGCCTGGAGTGCACAGTGGGGCCTCGGCACAGATACGCAGTATTTT	CAWSAQWGLGTDTQYF
TRBD2	TRBJ2-1	TRBV14	few	TGTGCCAGCAGCTTTGTAGCGGGAAATGAGCAGTTCTTC	CASSFVAGNEQFF
NA	TRBJ2-7	TRBV4-1	few	TGCGCCAGCAGCCAAGGTTCCCAGGGGGGTTACGAGCAGTACTTC	CASSQGSQGGYEQYF
NA	TRBJ1-2	TRBV7-9	NA	TGTGCCAGCAGCCCACGGGGGATGCCCTATGGCTACACCTTC	CASSPRGMPYGYTF
TRBD2	TRBJ2-5	TRBV7-2	NA	TGTGCCAGCAGCTCGGGACTAGCGGGCCCTCAAGAGACCCAGTACTTC	CASSSGLAGPQETQYF
TRBD1	TRBJ2-1	TRBV5-6	NA	TGTGCCAGCAGCTCCACAGGGGGAGATGAGCAGTTCTTC	CASSSTGGDEQFF
NA	TRBJ1-5	TRBV7-2	NA	TGTGCCAGCAGTTTAAGGGGGTACCAGCCCCAGCATTTT	CASSLRGYQPQHF
NA	TRBJ1-1	TRBV10-3	few	TGTGCCATCAGTGAGGTATGGCAGGAAAACACTGAAGCTTTCTTT	CAISEVWQENTEAFF
NA	TRBJ1-2	TRBV19	NA	TGTGCCAGTATCACAAGGGCGACAGGTCATGGCTACACCTTC	CASITRATGHGYTF
NA	TRBJ1-1	TRBV7-9	NA	TGTGCCAGCAGCTTAGGTTTGAGGGATGGAACTGAAGCTTTCTTT	CASSLGLRDGTEAFF
NA	TRBJ2-7	TRBV16	once	TGTGCCAGCAGCCAATCCGCCAGGGCCTACGAGCAGTACTTC	CASSQSARAYEQYF
NA	TRBJ2-3	TRBV5-1	NA	TGCGCCAGCAGCCCAACCGGACAAACCGGGGATACGCAGTATTTT	CASSPTGQTGDTQYF
TRBD2	TRBJ2-2	TRBV6-1	NA	TGTGCCAGCCGTGACCTGACTAGCGGGGGCTGGACCGGGGAGCTGTTTTTT	CASRDLTSGGWTGELFF
NA	TRBJ1-6	TRBV2	NA	TGTGCCAGCAGAAAGATGACAGTAAATTCACCCCTCCACTTT	CASRKMTVNSPLHF
NA	TRBJ1-2	TRBV4-2	NA	TGTGCCAGCAGCCAAGACGCAGGGGCCTTTTCCCCCTACTATGGCTACACCTTC	CASSQDAGAFSPYYGYTF
NA	TRBJ2-7	TRBV21-1	NA	TGTGCCAGCAGCAAAGTCCCCCTCGGGGAGTTCGAGCAGTACTTC	CASSKVPLGEFEQYF
TRBD1	TRBJ2-7	TRBV27	NA	TGTGCCAGCAGTTACCAGACAGGGAGAGGTTACGAGCAGTACTTC	CASSYQTGRGYEQYF
NA	TRBJ1-1	TRBV7-6	NA	TGTGCCAGCAGTGGGACACCGAACACTGAAGCTTTCTTT	CASSGTPNTEAFF
NA	TRBJ1-1	TRBV7-2	few	TGTGCCAGCAGCTTAGACCCGGGGTCCCTAAACACTGAAGCTTTCTTT	CASSLDPGSLNTEAFF
TRBD2	TRBJ2-7	TRBV5-4	NA	TGTGCCAGCAGCCCGGGAGGGCGGGGGGGCGGATACGAGCAGTACTTC	CASSPGGRGGGYEQYF
TRBD1	TRBJ2-5	TRBV7-9	NA	TGTGCCAGCAGCCAGGGACAGACGGTCCAAGAGACCCAGTACTTC	CASSQGQTVQETQYF
TRBD2	TRBJ2-1	TRBV18	NA	TGTGCCAGCTCACCACCTAGCGGGATCTACAATGAGCAGTTCTTC	CASSPPSGIYNEQFF
NA	TRBJ2-5	TRBV9	NA	TGTGCCAGCAGCGTCGGGGGGCAACAAGAGACCCAGTACTTC	CASSVGGQQETQYF
NA	TRBJ2-1	TRBV5-4	NA	TGTGCCAGCAGCTTGGAAGCGATCCGGGAGCAGTTCTTC	CASSLEAIREQFF
TRBD2	TRBJ2-1	TRBV4-1	NA	TGCGCCAGCAGCCAACCCCGGGGGGGCGCCTACAATGAGCAGTTCTTC	CASSQPRGGAYNEQFF
NA	TRBJ1-1	TRBV28	NA	TGTGCCACCGCGGCGGGGTGGGAAGCTTTCTTT	CATAAGWEAFF
TRBD2	TRBJ2-5	TRBV7-2	few	TGTGCCAGCAGCTTAACGGGACTAGCGGAAGAGACCCAGTACTTC	CASSLTGLAEETQYF
NA	TRBJ2-3	TRBV2	NA	TGTGCCAGCAGACCCCAAGGGGTCGGCACAGATACGCAGTATTTT	CASRPQGVGTDTQYF
TRBD2	TRBJ2-1	TRBV19	NA	TGTGCCAGTAGTATAATCAGCGGGGCAACTTACAATGAGCAGTTCTTC	CASSIISGATYNEQFF
TRBD2	TRBJ2-7	TRBV5-1	few	TGCGCCAGCAGCTTGGAACTAGCGGGAGTTTCCGAGCAGTACTTC	CASSLELAGVSEQYF
TRBD2	TRBJ2-5	TRBV29-1	NA	TGCAGCGTTGAAAGACTAGCGGGAGAGGAAATCCAAGAGACCCAGTACTTC	CSVERLAGEEIQETQYF
TRBD1	TRBJ1-4	TRBV4-2	NA	TGTGCCAGCAGCCAGCAACCGGGACAGGGTAATGAAAAACTGTTTTTT	CASSQQPGQGNEKLFF
NA	TRBJ1-4	TRBV6-1	NA	TGTGCCAGCAGTCAACGAGGGACAAAGAATGAAAAACTGTTTTTT	CASSQRGTKNEKLFF
NA	TRBJ2-1	TRBV9	NA	TGTGCCAGCAGCCGATCACTCGTACCCCCCTACAATGAGCAGTTCTTC	CASSRSLVPPYNEQFF
NA	TRBJ1-1	TRBV6-1	NA	TGTGCCAGCAGTGAAGCGCATGGGAGTGAAGCTTTCTTT	CASSEAHGSEAFF
TRBD2	TRBJ2-3	TRBV9	NA	TGTGCCAGCAGCCCCCCCTGGGGTAGCGGGGGGGAAAGGACAGATACGCAGTATTTT	CASSPPWGSGGERTDTQYF
NA	TRBJ2-5	TRBV2	NA	TGTGCCAGCGGACAGCTTCAAGAGACCCAGTACTTC	CASGQLQETQYF
TRBD1	TRBJ1-2	TRBV6-1	NA	TGTGCCAGCAGGAGGGGACAGGGAGGAGGCTACACCTTC	CASRRGQGGGYTF
NA	TRBJ2-1	TRBV6-1	NA	TGTGCCAGCAGTGAACTGGGGGAGGACAATGAGCAGTTCTTC	CASSELGEDNEQFF
NA	TRBJ2-3	TRBV29-1	NA	TGCAGCGTTGAAAAAGGGGGGGGGAGCACAGATACGCAGTATTTT	CSVEKGGGSTDTQYF
TRBD2	TRBJ2-2	TRBV6-4	few	TGTGCCAGCAGTGCGGGACTAGCGGACACCGGGGAGCTGTTTTTT	CASSAGLADTGELFF
NA	TRBJ2-1	TRBV6-1	NA	TGTGCCAGCAGTGCTCCTCGTGGGGGCTCGTACAATGAGCAGTTCTTC	CASSAPRGGSYNEQFF
TRBD1	TRBJ1-2	TRBV19	medium-sized	TGTGCCAGTAGTATGTTGGAGGGCAGGGGGAATGGCTACACCTTC	CASSMLEGRGNGYTF
NA	TRBJ2-7	TRBV2	NA	TGTGCCAGCAGCCCTGAGAGTTCCTACGAGCAGTACTTC	CASSPESSYEQYF
NA	TRBJ1-2	TRBV2	NA	TGTGCCAGCAGCGCCGAGACAGGTTACTATGGCTACACCTTC	CASSAETGYYGYTF
TRBD1	TRBJ1-1	TRBV6-5	NA	TGTGCCAGCAGTCAAGGGACAGGGGGCGCTGAAGCTTTCTTT	CASSQGTGGAEAFF
NA	TRBJ1-1	TRBV5-1	NA	TGCGCCAGCAGCGCCGGACAGTTGAACACTGAAGCTTTCTTT	CASSAGQLNTEAFF
TRBD1	TRBJ1-2	TRBV5-5	NA	TGTGCCAGCAGCACGGACAGGACTCTGACCTATGGCTACACCTTC	CASSTDRTLTYGYTF
TRBD1	TRBJ2-7	TRBV5-4	few	TGTGCCAGCAGCTTGGGGACAGGGGGGCTACCTGGGGAGCAGTACTTC	CASSLGTGGLPGEQYF
TRBD1	TRBJ1-5	TRBV15	NA	TGTGCCACCAGCAGAGATCCCCGACAGGAGGGGGCCAATCAGCCCCAGCATTTT	CATSRDPRQEGANQPQHF
TRBD1	TRBJ1-5	TRBV2	NA	TGTGCCAGCAGTCCAGGGGGCGGATATAGCAATCAGCCCCAGCATTTT	CASSPGGGYSNQPQHF
TRBD1	TRBJ2-7	TRBV7-6	NA	TGTGCCAGCAGCTCCTCACACGGGACAGGGGCCTACGAGCAGTACTTC	CASSSSHGTGAYEQYF